The sequence of this T cell receptor beta chain was determined in a study of cytomegalovirus exposure and HLA in healthy donors. Findings and limits, study-wide: The tendency of first-cohort TCR clusters to co-occur in the roughly 130 validation repertoires was the finding of a later analysis. The classifier, whose performance was assessed in both the original and validation cohorts, reportedly diagnosed cytomegalovirus status with high specificity and sensitivity. Most TCR sequences showed up rarely, but some public TCRs showed up in many donors. The study designated fewer than 200 TCR beta chains cytomegalovirus-associated.

On this clone: What it binds is not known.

TCRdb's table, derived via immunoSEQ multiplex PCR, lists solely in-frame clones and lacks some. The sample consists of approximately 98,000 clones, nearly 97% of them appearing once. V lost 6 bases and J 2 bases, leaving 14 bases between the germline ends. From germline, CDR1 is SQVTM and CDR2 ANQGSEA. This CDR3 has 13 residues. The chain uses TRBV29-1 and TRBJ2-7; maybe TRBD1 (6 bases). The receptor was isolated from a woman between 18 and 30 years old in good health and CMV-seronegative. Material: PBMCs. The CDR3: CSVRGQNTYEQYF. The CDR3, as DNA: TGCAGCGTCAGAGGACAGAATACCTACGAGCAGTACTTC.